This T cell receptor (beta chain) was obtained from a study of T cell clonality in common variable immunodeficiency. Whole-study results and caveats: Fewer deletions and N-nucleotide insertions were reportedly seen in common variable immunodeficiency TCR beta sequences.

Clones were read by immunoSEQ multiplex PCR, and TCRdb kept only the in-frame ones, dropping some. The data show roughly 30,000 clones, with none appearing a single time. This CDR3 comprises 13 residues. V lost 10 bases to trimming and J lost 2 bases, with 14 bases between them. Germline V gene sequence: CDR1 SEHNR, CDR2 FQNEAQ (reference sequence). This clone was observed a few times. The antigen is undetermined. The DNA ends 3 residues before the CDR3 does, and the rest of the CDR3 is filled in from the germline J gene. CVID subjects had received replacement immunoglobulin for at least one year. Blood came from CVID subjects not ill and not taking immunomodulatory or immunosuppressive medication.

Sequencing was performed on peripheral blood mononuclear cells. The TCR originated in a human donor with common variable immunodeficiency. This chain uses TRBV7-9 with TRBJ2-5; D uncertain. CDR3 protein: CAIILPSQETQYF. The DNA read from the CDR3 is TGTGCCATAATCCTACCCTCACAAGAGACC.